This TCR beta chain was identified during a study of blood T cell repertoires in COVID-19 (dated by TCRdb to 2020 to 2021). As for the study more broadly: Samples from collaborators originated in the United States, Italy and Spain and spanned both the acute and convalescent phases of COVID-19. The prospective study material was composed of cDNA or gDNA derived from T cells, B-cell-depleted T cells, or PBMCs. Deeply sampled blood TCRbeta repertoires from subjects exposed to, actively infected with, or recovered from COVID-19 were included in the dataset. A freely available public database, intended as a resource for researchers studying the immune response to SARS-CoV-2, is where the repertoires were released. The samples were drawn from two sources: the first 160 participants of the ongoing ImmuneRACE study, and fewer than 1,500 subjects contributed by 6 global collaborators. Sample metadata almost always included a de-identified subject ID, COVID-19 status, age in years and sex. Where available, HLA class I and class II types were taken from metadata supplied by the sample provider and were not determined by assay-based typing.

Worth noting for this clone: Its antigen has not been determined. Base-call qualities are not available, and no considerably larger clone is one nucleotide away.

Beyond this particular receptor, the publication reports: The amount of clinical and demographic metadata varied by source and participant and was provided uncurated.

TCRbeta CDR3 regions were amplified from genomic DNA using the immunoSEQ Assay, a bias-controlled multiplex PCR. The study's own analysis went as follows. The number of nucleated cells in each sample was estimated from the amplification of reference gene primers within the assay. Sequence reads were collapsed and filtered to measure the absolute abundance of every unique TCRbeta CDR3 rearrangement. For each sample, productive Simpson clonality was calculated as the square root of Simpson's diversity index over productive rearrangements. TCRdb took over this immuneACCESS table, retaining in-frame rearrangements with V and J assigned. Such tables are incomplete; in checked studies, under half of the missing clones stem from an unresolved V gene, and the remainder is unexplained. V and J calls and clone size are given by that table; D and trimming were obtained from the DNA. The sample has tens of thousands of clones on record, roughly 70% of them singletons. The ten largest clones capture 3.9% of the sample.

One collaborating source in Seattle enrolled patients while the patients were actively infected and followed the patients over time throughout the course of disease. The collaborating institutions used their own protocols to collect whole blood in K2EDTA tubes. For TCRbeta analysis, collaborators shipped samples as frozen whole blood, isolated PBMCs, or DNA extracted from either of those sample types. Trimming costs V 7 bases and J 5 bases, and their ends lie 11 bases apart. Including the terminal cysteine and phenylalanine, the CDR3 comprises 13 residues. Just the 39-base CDR3 DNA is kept, in frame starting at base 1. According to the germline V gene, CDR1 reads KGHDR and CDR2 reads SFDVKD.

The sample consisted of peripheral blood. The TCR was taken from a man between 65 and 85 years old with COVID-19, enrolled during active disease. Recombination connected TRBV24-1 to TRBJ1-5; a weak D assignment points to TRBD1 (6 bases agree). The CDR3 protein sequence reads: CATRYRADQPQHF. The DNA is as follows: TGTGCCACCAGATACAGGGCCGATCAGCCCCAGCATTTT.